The table lists the clone carrying this TCR beta chain with a few counts. The source of the sample is a study of cytomegalovirus exposure and HLA in healthy donors. The germline CDR1 and CDR2 sequences are LGHNA and YSLEER. Germline trimming cut 4 bases from V and 7 bases from J; bases unmatched to any gene: 3. The CDR3 contains 13 residues. The PCR ran on 60 Vbeta and 13 Jbeta primers. Some clones are missing from TCRdb's copy, which holds only in-frame ones; the method was immunoSEQ multiplex PCR. The sample consists of 100,000 to 150,000 clones, roughly 79% of them appearing once. The genes are TRBV4-3 and TRBJ1-3, with TRBD1 matching over 8 bases. This TCR came from a woman aged 45 to 65 in good health and CMV-seronegative. Sequencing input: PBMCs. CDR3 sequence (DNA): TGCGCCAGCAGCCCCCAGGGGGCTAACACCATATATTTT. It is translated as CASSPQGANTIYF.